The rows below give T cell receptor beta chains drawn from one sample of a study of T cell responses to AZD1222 COVID-19 vaccine. Clones were read by immunoSEQ multiplex PCR, and TCRdb kept only the in-frame ones, dropping some. The sample lists 150,000 to 180,000 clones, about nine tenths occurring once. Sample: peripheral blood, taken on day 0 of AZD1222 vaccination. These receptors originate from an adult in good health. Each CDR3 is given with its conserved first and last residue. D genes are given only for firm matches. The size entry is marked missing in some rows and otherwise reads once, few, many or a size class.

clone_size j_call cdr3_length v_call d_call cdr3_nt cdr3_aa
- TRBJ1-1 14 TRBV27 - TGTGCCAGCAGTCCTAATCGGGTCCGGCTCTCGGCTTTCTTT CASSPNRVRLSAFF
- TRBJ1-5 16 TRBV19 - TGTGCCAGTAGTGGTCCAGGGCGGAATAGCAATCAGCCCCAGCATTTT CASSGPGRNSNQPQHF
- TRBJ2-1 11 TRBV4-1 - TGCGCCAGCAGCCAAGTTTCTGAGCAGTTCTTC CASSQVSEQFF
- TRBJ1-1 15 TRBV3-1/TRBV3-2 - TGTGCCAGCAGCCAAGAGGCAGGTGCTTCCACTGAAGCTTTCTTT CASSQEAGASTEAFF
- TRBJ2-3 16 TRBV3-1/TRBV3-2 - TGTGCCAGCAGCCCCAGGACAGACCATGCGGTTGATACGCAGTATTTT CASSPRTDHAVDTQYF
once TRBJ1-3 13 TRBV19 - TGTGCCAGTCGACAGTCCCTCGGAAACACCATATATTTT CASRQSLGNTIYF
- TRBJ2-1 15 TRBV3-1/TRBV3-2 TRBD1 TGTGCCAGCAGCCAGGGAGGGACAGGGGTGAATGAGCAGTTCTTC CASSQGGTGVNEQFF
- TRBJ1-1 15 TRBV5-1 - TGCGCCAGCAGTTTCTCCGGACAGTTGAACACTGAAGCTTTCTTT CASSFSGQLNTEAFF
- TRBJ2-7 14 TRBV4-1 - TGCGCCAGCAGCCAGGGTAGCGGAGCCTACGAGCAGTACTTC CASSQGSGAYEQYF
- TRBJ2-1 16 TRBV4-3 TRBD1 TGCGCCAGCAGCCAGGATACCGACAGGGGGATCAATGAGCAGTTCTTC CASSQDTDRGINEQFF
- TRBJ1-1 14 TRBV27 - TGTGCCAGCATGCCCTGGGGGCCTAACACTGAAGCTTTCTTT CASMPWGPNTEAFF
- TRBJ1-5 15 TRBV28 - TGTGCCAGCATCGTTCGGGGCCTCGGGGGTCAGCCCCAGCATTTT CASIVRGLGGQPQHF
- TRBJ1-2 15 TRBV6-5 - TGTGCCAGCAGTTACTCAGGGCAGGGATTTTATGGCTACACCTTC CASSYSGQGFYGYTF
- TRBJ2-1 16 TRBV29-1 - TGCAGCGTTGAAGATCTCCTAGCAAGCTCCTACAATGAGCAGTTCTTC CSVEDLLASSYNEQFF
- TRBJ2-2 16 TRBV6-6 TRBD2 TGTGCCAGCAGTACTAGCGGGAGGTCCAACACCGGGGAGCTGTTTTTT CASSTSGRSNTGELFF
- TRBJ2-7 14 TRBV28 TRBD2 TGTGCCAGTGGCGCCGGGAGGCGGGTCGACGAGCAGTACTTC CASGAGRRVDEQYF
- TRBJ2-1 16 TRBV7-3 TRBD2 TGTGCCAGCAGCTTAGAGGTAGCGGGAGTTGACAATGAGCAGTTCTTC CASSLEVAGVDNEQFF
- TRBJ2-1 16 TRBV7-2 TRBD1 TGTGCCAGCAGCCCCTTGTGGACAGGGTTCTACAATGAGCAGTTCTTC CASSPLWTGFYNEQFF
- TRBJ2-7 12 TRBV7-3 TRBD1 TGTGCCAGCAGCTCGACAGGGGGCGAGCAGTACTTC CASSSTGGEQYF
- TRBJ1-1 13 TRBV10-3 - TGTGCCATCGCGCGGGAGACGAACACTGAAGCTTTCTTT CAIARETNTEAFF
- TRBJ2-7 14 TRBV7-2 - TGTGCCAGCAGCTTTGCTAGAAACCGTTACGAGCAGTACTTC CASSFARNRYEQYF
- TRBJ1-2 14 TRBV28 TRBD1 TGTGCCAGCAGTATTTCCGGGACAGCCTATGGCTACACCTTC CASSISGTAYGYTF
- TRBJ1-5 15 TRBV19 TRBD1 TGTGCCAGTACCCCCGGGACAGGGAACAATCAGCCCCAGCATTTT CASTPGTGNNQPQHF
- TRBJ2-1 15 TRBV28 - TGTGCCAGCAGTCCCCCGGGGAGCTCCTACAATGAGCAGTTCTTC CASSPPGSSYNEQFF
- TRBJ1-3 16 TRBV11-3 TRBD1 TGTGCCAGCAGCAAGGGGACAGCCTCCTCTGGAAACACCATATATTTT CASSKGTASSGNTIYF